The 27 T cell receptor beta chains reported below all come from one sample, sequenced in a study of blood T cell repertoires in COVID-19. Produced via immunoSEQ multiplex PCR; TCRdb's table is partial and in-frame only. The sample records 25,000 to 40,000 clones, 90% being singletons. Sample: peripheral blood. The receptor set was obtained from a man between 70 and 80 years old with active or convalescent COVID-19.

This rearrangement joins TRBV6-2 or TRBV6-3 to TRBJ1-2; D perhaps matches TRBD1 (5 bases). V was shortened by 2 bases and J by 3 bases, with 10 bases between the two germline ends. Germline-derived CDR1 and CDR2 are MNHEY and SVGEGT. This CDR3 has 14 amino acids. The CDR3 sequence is CASSYGAGYYGYTF. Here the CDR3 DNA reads TGTGCCAGCAGTTACGGGGCGGGATACTATGGCTACACCTTC.

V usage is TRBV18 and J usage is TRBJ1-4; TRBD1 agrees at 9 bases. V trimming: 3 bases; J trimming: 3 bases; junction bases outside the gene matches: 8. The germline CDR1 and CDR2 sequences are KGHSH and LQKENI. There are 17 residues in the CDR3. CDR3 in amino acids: CASSPSGQGSANEKLFF. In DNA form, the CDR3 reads TGTGCCAGCTCACCTAGTGGACAGGGGTCAGCTAATGAAAAACTGTTTTTT.

This CDR3 is CASSQVGGGVSYEQYF. The CDR3 DNA reads TGTGCCAGCAGCCAAGTAGGCGGGGGGGTCTCCTACGAGCAGTACTTC. The chain links TRBV4-2 to TRBJ2-7, with 9 bases fitting TRBD2. This CDR3 is built from 16 residues. J was trimmed by 0 bases and V by 1 base; bases with no gene match: 4. Germline values: CDR1 LGHNA, CDR2 YNFKEQ.

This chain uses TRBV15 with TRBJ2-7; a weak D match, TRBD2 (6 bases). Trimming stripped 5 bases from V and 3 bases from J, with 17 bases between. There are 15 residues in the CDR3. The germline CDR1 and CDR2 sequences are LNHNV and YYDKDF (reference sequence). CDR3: CATSRFRDSLYEQYF. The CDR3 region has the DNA TGTGCCACCAGCCGGTTTCGGGACTCCCTCTACGAGCAGTACTTC.

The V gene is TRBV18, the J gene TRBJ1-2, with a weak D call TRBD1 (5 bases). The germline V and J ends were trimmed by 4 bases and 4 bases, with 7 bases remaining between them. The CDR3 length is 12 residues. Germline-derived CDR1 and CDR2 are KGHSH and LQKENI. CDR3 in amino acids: CASSLDSYGYTF. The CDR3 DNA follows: TGTGCCAGCTCACTCGACAGCTATGGCTACACCTTC.

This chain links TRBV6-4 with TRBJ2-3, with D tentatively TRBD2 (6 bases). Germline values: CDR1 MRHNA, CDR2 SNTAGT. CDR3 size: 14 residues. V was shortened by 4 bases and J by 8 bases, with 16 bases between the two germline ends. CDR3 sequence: CASSALLAVGTQYF. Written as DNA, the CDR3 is TGTGCCAGCAGTGCCCTACTAGCCGTTGGTACGCAGTATTTT.

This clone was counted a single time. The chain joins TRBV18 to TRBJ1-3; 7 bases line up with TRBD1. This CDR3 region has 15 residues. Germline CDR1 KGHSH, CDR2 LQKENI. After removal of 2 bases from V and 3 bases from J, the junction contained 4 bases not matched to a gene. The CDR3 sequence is CASSPATGNGNTIYF. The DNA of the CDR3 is TGTGCCAGCTCACCAGCGACAGGGAATGGAAACACCATATATTTT.

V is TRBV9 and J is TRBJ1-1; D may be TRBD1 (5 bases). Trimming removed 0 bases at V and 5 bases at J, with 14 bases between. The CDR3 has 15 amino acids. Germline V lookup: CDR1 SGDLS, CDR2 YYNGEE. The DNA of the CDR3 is TGTGCCAGCAGCGTAGCTGCAGGGCAAGTGACTGAAGCTTTCTTT. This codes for CASSVAAGQVTEAFF.

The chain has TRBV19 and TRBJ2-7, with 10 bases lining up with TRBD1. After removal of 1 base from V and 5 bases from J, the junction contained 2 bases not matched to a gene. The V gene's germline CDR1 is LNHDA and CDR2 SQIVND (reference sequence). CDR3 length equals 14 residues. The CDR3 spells CASSIGQGANEQYF. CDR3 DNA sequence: TGTGCCAGTAGTATAGGACAGGGGGCGAACGAGCAGTACTTC.

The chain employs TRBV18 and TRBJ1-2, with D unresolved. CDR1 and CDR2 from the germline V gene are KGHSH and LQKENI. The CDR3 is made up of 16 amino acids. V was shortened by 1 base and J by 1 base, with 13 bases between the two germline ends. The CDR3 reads CASSPRAYSGNYGYTF. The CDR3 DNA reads TGTGCCAGCTCACCACGGGCCTATTCCGGTAACTATGGCTACACCTTC.

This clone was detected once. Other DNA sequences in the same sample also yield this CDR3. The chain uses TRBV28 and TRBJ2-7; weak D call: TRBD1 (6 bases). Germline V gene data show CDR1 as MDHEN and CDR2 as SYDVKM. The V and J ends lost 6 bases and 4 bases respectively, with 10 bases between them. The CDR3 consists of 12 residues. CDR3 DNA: TGTGCCAGCAGCCCTGGACAGTACGAGCAGTACTTC. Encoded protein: CASSPGQYEQYF.

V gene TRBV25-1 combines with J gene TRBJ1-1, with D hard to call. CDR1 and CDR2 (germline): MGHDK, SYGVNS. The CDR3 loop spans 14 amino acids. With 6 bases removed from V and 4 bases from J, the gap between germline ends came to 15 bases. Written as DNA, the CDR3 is TGTGCCAGCAGCAGAAGCGGGGTTGGCACTGAAGCTTTCTTT. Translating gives CASSRSGVGTEAFF. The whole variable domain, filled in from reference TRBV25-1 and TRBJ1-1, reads EADIYQTPRYLVIGTGKKITLECSQTMGHDKMYWYQQDPGMELHLIHYSYGVNSTEKGDLSSESTVSRIRTEHFPLTLESARPSHTSQYLCASSRSGVGTEAFFGQGTRLTVV.

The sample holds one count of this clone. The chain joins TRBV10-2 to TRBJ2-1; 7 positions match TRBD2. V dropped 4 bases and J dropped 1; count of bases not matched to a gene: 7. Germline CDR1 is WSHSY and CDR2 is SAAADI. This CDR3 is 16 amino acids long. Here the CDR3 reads CASSGTRERSYNEQFF. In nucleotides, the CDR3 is TGCGCCAGCAGTGGGACGCGGGAGAGGTCCTACAATGAGCAGTTCTTC.

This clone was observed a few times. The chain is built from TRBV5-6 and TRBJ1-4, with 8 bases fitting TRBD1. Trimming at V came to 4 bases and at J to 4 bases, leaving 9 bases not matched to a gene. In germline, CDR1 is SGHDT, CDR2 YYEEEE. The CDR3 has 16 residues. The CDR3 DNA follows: TGTGCCAGCAGCCAAATCCAGGGGGCAGGTAATGAAAAACTGTTTTTT. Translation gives CASSQIQGAGNEKLFF. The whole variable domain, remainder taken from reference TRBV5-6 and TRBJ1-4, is DAGVTQSPTHLIKTRGQQVTLRCSPKSGHDTVSWYQQALGQGPQFIFQYYEEEERQRGNFPDRFSGHQFPNYSSELNVNALLLGDSALYLCASSQIQGAGNEKLFFGSGTQLSVL.

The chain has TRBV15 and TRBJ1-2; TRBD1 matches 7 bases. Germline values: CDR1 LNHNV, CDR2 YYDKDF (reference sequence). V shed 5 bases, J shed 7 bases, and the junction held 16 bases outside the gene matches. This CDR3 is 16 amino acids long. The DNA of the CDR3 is TGTGCCACCAGCCCCCCCGTCGCCAGGGGGGCTGTTGGCTACACCTTC. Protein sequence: CATSPPVARGAVGYTF.

CDR3 sequence: CASSFRRDYGYTF. CDR3 DNA sequence: TGTGCCAGCAGCTTTCGCAGGGACTATGGCTACACCTTC. The chain joins TRBV7-3 to TRBJ1-2, with D maybe TRBD1 (5 bases). The CDR3 length is 13 residues. Germline values: CDR1 SGHTA, CDR2 FQGTGA. Trimming removed 3 bases at V and 3 bases at J, with 8 bases between.

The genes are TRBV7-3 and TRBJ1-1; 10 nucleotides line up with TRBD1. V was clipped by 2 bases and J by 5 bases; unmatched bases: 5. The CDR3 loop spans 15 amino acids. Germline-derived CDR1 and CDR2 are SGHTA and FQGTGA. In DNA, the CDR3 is TGTGCCAGCAGCTTAGTAGGACAGGGGGGGACTGAAGCTTTCTTT. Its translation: CASSLVGQGGTEAFF.

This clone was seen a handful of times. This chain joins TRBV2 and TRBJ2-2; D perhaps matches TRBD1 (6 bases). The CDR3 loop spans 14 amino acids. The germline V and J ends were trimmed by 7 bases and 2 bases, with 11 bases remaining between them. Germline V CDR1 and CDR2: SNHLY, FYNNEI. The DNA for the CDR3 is TGTGCCAGCAACAGGGAAGGTAACACCGGGGAGCTGTTTTTT. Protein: CASNREGNTGELFF.

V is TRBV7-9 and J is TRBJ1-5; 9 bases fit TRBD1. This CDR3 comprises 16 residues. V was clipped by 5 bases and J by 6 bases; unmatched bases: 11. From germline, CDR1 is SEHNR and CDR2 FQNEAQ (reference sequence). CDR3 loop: CASSPVDRGFSQPQHF. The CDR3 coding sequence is TGTGCCAGCAGCCCCGTGGACAGGGGTTTCTCTCAGCCCCAGCATTTT.

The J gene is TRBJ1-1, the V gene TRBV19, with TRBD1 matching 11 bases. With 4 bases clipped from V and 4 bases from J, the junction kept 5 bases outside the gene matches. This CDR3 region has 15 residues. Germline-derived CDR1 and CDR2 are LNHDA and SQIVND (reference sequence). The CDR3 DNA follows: TGTGCCAGTAGTAGAGGACAGGGGGCGTCCACTGAAGCTTTCTTT. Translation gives CASSRGQGASTEAFF.

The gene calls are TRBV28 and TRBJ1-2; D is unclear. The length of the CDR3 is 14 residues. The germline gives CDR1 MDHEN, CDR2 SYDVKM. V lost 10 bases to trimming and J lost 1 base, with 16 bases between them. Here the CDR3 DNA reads TGTGCCACGAGGAGGGAGTCTCTTAACTATGGCTACACCTTC. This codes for CATRRESLNYGYTF.

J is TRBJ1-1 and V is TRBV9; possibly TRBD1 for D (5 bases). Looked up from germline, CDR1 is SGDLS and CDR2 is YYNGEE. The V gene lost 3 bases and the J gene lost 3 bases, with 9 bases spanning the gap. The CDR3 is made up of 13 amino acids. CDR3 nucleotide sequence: TGTGCCAGCAGCGGGGGCCCAGACACTGAAGCTTTCTTT. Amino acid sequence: CASSGGPDTEAFF.

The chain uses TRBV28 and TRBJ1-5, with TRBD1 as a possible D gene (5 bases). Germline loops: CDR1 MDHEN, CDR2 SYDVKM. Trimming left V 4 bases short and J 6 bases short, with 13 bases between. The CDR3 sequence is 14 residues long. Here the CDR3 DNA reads TGTGCCAGCAGTTCTCAGGGTTGGAGTCAGCCCCAGCATTTT. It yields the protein CASSSQGWSQPQHF.

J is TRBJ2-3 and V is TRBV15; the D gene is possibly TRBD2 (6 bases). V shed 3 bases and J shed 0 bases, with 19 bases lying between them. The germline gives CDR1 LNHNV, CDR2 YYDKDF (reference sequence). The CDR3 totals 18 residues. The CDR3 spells CATSSLGGLLRSTDTQYF. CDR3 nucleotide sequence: TGTGCCACCAGCAGCCTTGGGGGACTCCTTAGAAGCACAGATACGCAGTATTTT.

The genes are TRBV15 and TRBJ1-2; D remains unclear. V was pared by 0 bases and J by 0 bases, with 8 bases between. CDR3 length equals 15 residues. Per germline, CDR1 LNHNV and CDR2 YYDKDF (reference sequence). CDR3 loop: CATSRDLRANYGYTF. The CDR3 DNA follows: TGTGCCACCAGCAGAGATTTACGGGCTAACTATGGCTACACCTTC.

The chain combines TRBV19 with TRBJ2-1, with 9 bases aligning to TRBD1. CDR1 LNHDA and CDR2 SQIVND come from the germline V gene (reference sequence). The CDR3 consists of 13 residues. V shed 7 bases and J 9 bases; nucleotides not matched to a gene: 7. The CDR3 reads CASKGQGFGEQFF. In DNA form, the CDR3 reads TGTGCCAGTAAGGGACAGGGATTTGGTGAGCAGTTCTTC.

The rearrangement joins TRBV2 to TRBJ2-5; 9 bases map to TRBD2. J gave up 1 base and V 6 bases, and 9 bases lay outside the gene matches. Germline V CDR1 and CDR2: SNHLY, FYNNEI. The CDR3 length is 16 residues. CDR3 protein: CASSPVAGATQETQYF. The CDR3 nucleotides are TGTGCCAGCAGCCCCGTAGCGGGGGCCACCCAAGAGACCCAGTACTTC.